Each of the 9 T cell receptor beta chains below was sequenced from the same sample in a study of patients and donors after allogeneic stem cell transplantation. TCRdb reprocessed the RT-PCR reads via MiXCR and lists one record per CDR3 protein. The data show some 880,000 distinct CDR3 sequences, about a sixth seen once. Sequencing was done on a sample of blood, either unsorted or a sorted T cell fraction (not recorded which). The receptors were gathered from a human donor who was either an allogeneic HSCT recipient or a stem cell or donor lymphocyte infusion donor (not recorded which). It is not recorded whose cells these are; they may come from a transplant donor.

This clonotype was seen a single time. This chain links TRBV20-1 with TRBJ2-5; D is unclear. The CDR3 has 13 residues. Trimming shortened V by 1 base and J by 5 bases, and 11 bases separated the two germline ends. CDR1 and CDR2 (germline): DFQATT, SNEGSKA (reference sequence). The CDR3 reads CSARVKGFETQYF. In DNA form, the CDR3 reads TGCAGTGCTAGAGTGAAGGGTTTTGAGACCCAGTACTTC.

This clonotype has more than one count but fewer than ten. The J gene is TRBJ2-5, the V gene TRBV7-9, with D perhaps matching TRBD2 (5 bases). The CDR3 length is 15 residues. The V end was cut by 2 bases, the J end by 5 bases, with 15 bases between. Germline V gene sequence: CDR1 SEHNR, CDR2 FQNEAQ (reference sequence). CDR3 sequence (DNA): TGTGCCAGCAGCTTACCTAGCTGGTTTGAGGAGACCCAGTACTTC. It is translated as CASSLPSWFEETQYF.

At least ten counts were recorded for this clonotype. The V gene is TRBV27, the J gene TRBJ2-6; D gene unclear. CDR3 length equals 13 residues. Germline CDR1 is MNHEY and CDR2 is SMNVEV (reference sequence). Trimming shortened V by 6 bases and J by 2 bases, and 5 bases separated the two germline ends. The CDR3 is CASSLTGANVLTF. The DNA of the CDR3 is TGTGCCAGCAGCTTAACTGGGGCCAACGTCCTGACTTTC. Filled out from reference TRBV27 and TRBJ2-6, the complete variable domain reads EAQVTQNPRYLITVTGKKLTVTCSQNMNHEYMSWYRQDPGLGLRQIYYSMNVEVTDKGDVPEGYKVSRKEKRNFPLILESPSPNQTSLYFCASSLTGANVLTFGAGSRLTVL.

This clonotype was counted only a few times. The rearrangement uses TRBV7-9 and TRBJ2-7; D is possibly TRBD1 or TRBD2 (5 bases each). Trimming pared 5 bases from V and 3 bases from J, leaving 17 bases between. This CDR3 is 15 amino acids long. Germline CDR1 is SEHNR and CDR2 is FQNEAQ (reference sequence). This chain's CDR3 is CASSPLRDLFYEQYF. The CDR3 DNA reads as TGTGCCAGCAGCCCACTAAGGGACCTCTTCTACGAGCAGTACTTC.

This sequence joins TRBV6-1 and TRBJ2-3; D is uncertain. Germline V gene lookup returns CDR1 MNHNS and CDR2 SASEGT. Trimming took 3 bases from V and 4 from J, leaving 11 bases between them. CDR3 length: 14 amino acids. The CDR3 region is CASSDLGLADTQYF. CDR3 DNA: TGTGCCAGCAGTGATCTGGGGTTGGCAGATACGCAGTATTTT.

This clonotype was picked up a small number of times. The CDR3 DNA reads as TGTGCCAGCAGTTCCCAGCGGGGTAGGCAAGAGACCCAGTACTTC. Protein sequence: CASSSQRGRQETQYF. V gene TRBV27 combines with J gene TRBJ2-5; the match to TRBD2 covers 7 bases. V lost 4 bases and J lost 2; bases outside the gene matches: 7. Looked up from germline, CDR1 is MNHEY and CDR2 is SMNVEV (reference sequence). This CDR3 has 15 amino acids.

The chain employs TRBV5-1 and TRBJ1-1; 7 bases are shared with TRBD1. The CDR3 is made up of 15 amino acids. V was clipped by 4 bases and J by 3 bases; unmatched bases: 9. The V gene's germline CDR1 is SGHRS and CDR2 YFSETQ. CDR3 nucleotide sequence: TGCGCCAGCAGCCTAGGGACAGACTTCTACACTGAAGCTTTCTTT. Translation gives CASSLGTDFYTEAFF.

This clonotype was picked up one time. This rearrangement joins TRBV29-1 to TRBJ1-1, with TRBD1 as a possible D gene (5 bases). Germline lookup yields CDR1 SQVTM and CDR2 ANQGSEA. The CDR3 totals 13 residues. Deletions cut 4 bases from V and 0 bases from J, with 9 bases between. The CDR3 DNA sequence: TGCAGCGTTGTACGGGGCCTGAACACTGAAGCTTTCTTT. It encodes CSVVRGLNTEAFF. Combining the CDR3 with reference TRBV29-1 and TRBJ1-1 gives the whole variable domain SAVISQKPSRDICQRGTSLTIQCQVDSQVTMMFWYRQQPGQSLTLIATANQGSEATYESGFVIDKFPISRPNLTFSTLTVSNMSPEDSSIYLCSVVRGLNTEAFFGQGTRLTVV.

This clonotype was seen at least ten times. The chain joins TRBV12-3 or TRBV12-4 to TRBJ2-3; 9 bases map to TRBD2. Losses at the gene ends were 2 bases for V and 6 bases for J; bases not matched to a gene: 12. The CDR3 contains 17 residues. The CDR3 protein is CASSLSRAGGSRDTQYF. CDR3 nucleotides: TGTGCCAGCAGTTTAAGTAGAGCGGGGGGTTCTAGGGATACGCAGTATTTT.